This T cell receptor beta chain was observed in a study of monozygotic twins with inflammatory bowel disease. This CDR3 comprises 14 residues. Looked up from germline, CDR1 is SGHVS and CDR2 is FQNEAQ. TCRdb re-called the 5' RACE reads; every CDR3 protein appears as one record, without DNA. The table lists under 350,000 distinct CDR3 sequences. The chain is built from TRBV7-8 and TRBJ2-7; the TCRdb call, TRBD1, lacks DNA for checking. The clonotype originates from a human donor with ulcerative colitis or Crohn's disease, or a healthy co-twin of an affected twin (not recorded which). The sequenced sample consisted of blood. CDR3 sequence reads: CASSLQGATYEQYF.